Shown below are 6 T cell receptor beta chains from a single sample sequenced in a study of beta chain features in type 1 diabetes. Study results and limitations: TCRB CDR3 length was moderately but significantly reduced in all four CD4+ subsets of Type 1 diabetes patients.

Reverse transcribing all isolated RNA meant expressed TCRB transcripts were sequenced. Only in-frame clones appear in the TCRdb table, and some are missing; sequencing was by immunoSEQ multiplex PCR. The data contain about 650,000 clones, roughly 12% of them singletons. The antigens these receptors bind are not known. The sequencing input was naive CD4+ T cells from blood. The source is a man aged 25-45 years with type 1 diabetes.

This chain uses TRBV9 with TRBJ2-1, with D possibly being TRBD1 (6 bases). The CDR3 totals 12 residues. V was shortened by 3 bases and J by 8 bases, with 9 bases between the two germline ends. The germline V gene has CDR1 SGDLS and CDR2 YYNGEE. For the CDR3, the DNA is TGTGCCAGCAGCGCCCACAGGGATGAGCAGTTCTTC. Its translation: CASSAHRDEQFF.

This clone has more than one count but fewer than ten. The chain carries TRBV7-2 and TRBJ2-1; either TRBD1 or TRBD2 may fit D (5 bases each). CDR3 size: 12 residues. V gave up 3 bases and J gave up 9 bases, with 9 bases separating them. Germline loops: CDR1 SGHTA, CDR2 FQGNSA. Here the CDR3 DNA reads TGTGCCAGCAGCTTGGGGGTTGGTGAGCAGTTCTTC. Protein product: CASSLGVGEQFF.

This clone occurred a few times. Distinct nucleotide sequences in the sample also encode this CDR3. CDR3 loop: CASSFLNQPQHF. The CDR3 nucleotides are TGTGCCAGCAGTTTCCTCAATCAGCCCCAGCATTTT. This sequence joins TRBV27 and TRBJ1-5, with D uncertain. Deletions cut 3 bases from V and 3 bases from J, with 3 bases between. This CDR3 has 12 residues. CDR1 and CDR2 from the germline V gene are MNHEY and SMNVEV (reference sequence).

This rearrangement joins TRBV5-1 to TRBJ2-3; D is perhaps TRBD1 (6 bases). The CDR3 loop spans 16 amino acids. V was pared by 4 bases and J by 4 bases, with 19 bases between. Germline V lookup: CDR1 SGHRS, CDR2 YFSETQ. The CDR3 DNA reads TGCGCCAGCAGCCGTTATGCAGGGGATCTATCAGATACGCAGTATTTT. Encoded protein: CASSRYAGDLSDTQYF.

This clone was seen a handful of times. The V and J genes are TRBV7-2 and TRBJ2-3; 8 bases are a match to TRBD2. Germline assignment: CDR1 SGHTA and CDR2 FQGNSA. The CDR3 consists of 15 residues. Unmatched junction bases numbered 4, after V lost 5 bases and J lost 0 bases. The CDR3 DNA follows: TGTGCCAGCAGCACCCAGCGGGGGAGCACAGATACGCAGTATTTT. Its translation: CASSTQRGSTDTQYF.

For the CDR3, the DNA is TGTGCCTGGAGTTTCCGACTGGAAGATACGCAGTATTTT. This encodes CAWSFRLEDTQYF. J is TRBJ2-3 and V is TRBV30; D remains ambiguous. In germline, CDR1 is GTSNPN, CDR2 SVGIG (reference sequence). V shed 2 bases and J shed 5 bases, with 11 bases lying between them. This CDR3 is 13 amino acids long.